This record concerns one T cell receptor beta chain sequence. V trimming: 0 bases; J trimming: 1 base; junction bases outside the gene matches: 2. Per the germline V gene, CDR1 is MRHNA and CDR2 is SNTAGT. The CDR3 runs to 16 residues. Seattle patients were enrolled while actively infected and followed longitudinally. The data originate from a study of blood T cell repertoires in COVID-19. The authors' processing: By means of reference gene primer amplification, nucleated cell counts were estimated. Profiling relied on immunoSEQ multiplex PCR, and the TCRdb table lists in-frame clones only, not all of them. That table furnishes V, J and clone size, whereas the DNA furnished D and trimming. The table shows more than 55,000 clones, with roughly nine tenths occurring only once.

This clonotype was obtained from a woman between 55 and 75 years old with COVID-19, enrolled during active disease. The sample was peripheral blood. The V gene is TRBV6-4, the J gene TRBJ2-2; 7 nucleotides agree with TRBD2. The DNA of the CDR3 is TGTGCCAGCAGTGACTCGGGCGGGGGGAACACCGGGGAGCTGTTTTTT. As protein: CASSDSGGGNTGELFF.